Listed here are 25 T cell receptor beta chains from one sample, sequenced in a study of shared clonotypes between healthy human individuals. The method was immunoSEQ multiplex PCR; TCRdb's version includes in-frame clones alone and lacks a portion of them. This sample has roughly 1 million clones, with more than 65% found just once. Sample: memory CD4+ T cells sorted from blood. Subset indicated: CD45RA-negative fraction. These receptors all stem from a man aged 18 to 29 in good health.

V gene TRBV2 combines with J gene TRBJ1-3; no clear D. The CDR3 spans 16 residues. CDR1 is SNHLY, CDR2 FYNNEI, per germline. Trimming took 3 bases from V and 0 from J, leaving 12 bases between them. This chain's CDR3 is CASSESEGFSGNTIYF. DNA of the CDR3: TGTGCCAGCAGTGAGAGTGAAGGGTTCTCTGGAAACACCATATATTTT.

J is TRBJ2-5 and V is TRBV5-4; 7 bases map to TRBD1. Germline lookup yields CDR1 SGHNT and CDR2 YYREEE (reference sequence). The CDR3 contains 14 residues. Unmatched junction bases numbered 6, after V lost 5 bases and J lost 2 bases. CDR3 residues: CASSPGQDQETQYF. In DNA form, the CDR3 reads TGTGCCAGCAGTCCCGGACAGGATCAAGAGACCCAGTACTTC.

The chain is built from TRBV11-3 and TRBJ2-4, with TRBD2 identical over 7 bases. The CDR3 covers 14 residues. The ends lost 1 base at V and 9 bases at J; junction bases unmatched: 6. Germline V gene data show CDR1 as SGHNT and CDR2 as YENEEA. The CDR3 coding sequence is TGTGCCAGCAGCTTAGGTGGGGGGGATAGCATTCAGTACTTC. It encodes CASSLGGGDSIQYF.

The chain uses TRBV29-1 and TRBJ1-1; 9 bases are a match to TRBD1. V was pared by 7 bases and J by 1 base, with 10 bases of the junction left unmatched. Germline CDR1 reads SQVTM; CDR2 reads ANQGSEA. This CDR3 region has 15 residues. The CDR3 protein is CSALRQGGRNTEAFF. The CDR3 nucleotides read TGCAGCGCCTTACGACAGGGGGGGCGGAACACTGAAGCTTTCTTT.

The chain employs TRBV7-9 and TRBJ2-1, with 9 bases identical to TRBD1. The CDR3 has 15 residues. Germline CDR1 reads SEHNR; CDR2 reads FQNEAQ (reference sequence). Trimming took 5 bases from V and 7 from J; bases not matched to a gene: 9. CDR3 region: CASSGTGTGKNEQFF. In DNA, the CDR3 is TGTGCCAGCAGCGGTACCGGGACAGGGAAAAATGAGCAGTTCTTC.

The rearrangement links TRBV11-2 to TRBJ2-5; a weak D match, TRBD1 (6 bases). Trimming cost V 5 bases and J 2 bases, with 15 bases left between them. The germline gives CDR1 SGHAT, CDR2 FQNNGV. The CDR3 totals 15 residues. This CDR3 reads CASSRGLGQQETQYF. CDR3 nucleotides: TGTGCCAGCAGCAGGGGGTTAGGACAACAAGAGACCCAGTACTTC.

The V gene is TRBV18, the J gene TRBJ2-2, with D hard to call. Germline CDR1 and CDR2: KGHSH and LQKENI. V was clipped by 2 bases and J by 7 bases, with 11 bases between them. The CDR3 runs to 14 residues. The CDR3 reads CASSPYRSIGELFF. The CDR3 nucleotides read TGTGCCAGCTCACCATACAGATCAATCGGGGAGCTGTTTTTT.

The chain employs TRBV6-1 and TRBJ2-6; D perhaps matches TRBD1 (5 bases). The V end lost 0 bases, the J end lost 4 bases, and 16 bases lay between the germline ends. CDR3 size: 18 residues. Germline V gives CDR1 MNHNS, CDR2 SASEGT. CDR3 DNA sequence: TGTGCCAGCAGTGAAGCCCTTTCCTCAGGGTCAGGGGCCAACGTCCTGACTTTC. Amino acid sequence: CASSEALSSGSGANVLTF.

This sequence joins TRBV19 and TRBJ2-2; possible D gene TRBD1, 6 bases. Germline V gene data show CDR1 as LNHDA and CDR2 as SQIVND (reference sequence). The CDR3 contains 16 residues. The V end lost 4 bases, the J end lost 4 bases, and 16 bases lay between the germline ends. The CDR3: CASSTQSTGFTGELFF. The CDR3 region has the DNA TGTGCCAGTAGTACTCAATCTACAGGGTTCACCGGGGAGCTGTTTTTT.

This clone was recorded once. The CDR3 DNA reads as TGTGCCAGCAGTTACGATTACGAGCAGTACTTC. Its translation: CASSYDYEQYF. This rearrangement joins TRBV6-6 to TRBJ2-7; D remains ambiguous. This CDR3 is 11 amino acids long. With 2 bases removed from V and 4 bases from J, the gap between germline ends came to 3 bases. Germline CDR1 reads MNHNY; CDR2 reads SVGAGI (reference sequence).

The CDR3 here is CASSEQGYGYTF. As DNA, the CDR3 is TGTGCCAGCAGTGAACAGGGGTATGGCTACACCTTC. The chain uses TRBV7-9 and TRBJ1-2, with 7 bases fitting TRBD1. CDR1 and CDR2 (germline): SEHNR, FQNEAQ (reference sequence). The junction had 3 bases not matched to a gene; V was cut back by 6 bases and J by 5 bases. The CDR3 runs 12 residues.

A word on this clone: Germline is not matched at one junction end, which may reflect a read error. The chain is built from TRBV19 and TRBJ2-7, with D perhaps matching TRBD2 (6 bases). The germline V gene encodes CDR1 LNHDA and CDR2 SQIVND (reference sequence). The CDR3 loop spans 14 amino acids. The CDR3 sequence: CASSMAGSSHEQYF. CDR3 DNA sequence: TGTGCCAGTAGTATGGCCGGGAGCTCCCACGAGCAGTACTTC.

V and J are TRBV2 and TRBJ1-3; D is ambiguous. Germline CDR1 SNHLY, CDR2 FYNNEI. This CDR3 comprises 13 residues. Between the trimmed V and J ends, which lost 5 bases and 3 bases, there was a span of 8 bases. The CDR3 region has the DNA TGTGCCAGCAGTTCTTATCGTGGAAACACCATATATTTT. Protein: CASSSYRGNTIYF.

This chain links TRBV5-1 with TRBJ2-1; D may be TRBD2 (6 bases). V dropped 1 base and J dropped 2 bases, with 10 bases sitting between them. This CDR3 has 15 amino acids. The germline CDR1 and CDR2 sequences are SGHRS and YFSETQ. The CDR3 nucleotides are TGCGCCAGCAGCTTGACGGGACTCGCCTACAATGAGCAGTTCTTC. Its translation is CASSLTGLAYNEQFF.

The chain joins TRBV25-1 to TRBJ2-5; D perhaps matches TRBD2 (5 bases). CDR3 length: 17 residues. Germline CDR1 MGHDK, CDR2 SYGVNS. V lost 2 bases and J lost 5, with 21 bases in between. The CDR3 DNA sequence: TGTGCCAGCAGTGAAAGATGGTCAGGCGGTCGAGGGGAGACCCAGTACTTC. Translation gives CASSERWSGGRGETQYF.

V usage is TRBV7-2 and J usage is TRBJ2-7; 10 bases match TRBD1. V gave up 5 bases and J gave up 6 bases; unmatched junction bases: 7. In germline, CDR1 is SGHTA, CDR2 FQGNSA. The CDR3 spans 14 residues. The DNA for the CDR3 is TGTGCCAGCAGCATGGGACAGGGGATGGGCGAGCAGTACTTC. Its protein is CASSMGQGMGEQYF.

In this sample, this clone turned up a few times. For the CDR3, the DNA is TGTGCCAGCTCACCGCAGGGGGCGGGTGAGCAGTTCTTC. This encodes CASSPQGAGEQFF. The chain joins TRBV18 to TRBJ2-1; 8 bases fit TRBD1. With 3 bases clipped from V and 9 bases from J, the junction kept 4 bases outside the gene matches. Germline loops: CDR1 KGHSH, CDR2 LQKENI. CDR3 size: 13 residues.

CDR3 region: CASRDRGVNEQFF. The CDR3 coding sequence is TGTGCCAGCCGGGACAGGGGGGTCAATGAGCAGTTCTTC. The genes are TRBV5-6 and TRBJ2-1; 11 bases match TRBD1. The CDR3 has 13 amino acids. CDR1 is SGHDT, CDR2 YYEEEE, per germline. V trimming: 7 bases; J trimming: 6 bases; junction bases outside the gene matches: 3. Full variable domain (remainder filled in from reference TRBV5-6 and TRBJ2-1): DAGVTQSPTHLIKTRGQQVTLRCSPKSGHDTVSWYQQALGQGPQFIFQYYEEEERQRGNFPDRFSGHQFPNYSSELNVNALLLGDSALYLCASRDRGVNEQFFGPGTRLTVL.

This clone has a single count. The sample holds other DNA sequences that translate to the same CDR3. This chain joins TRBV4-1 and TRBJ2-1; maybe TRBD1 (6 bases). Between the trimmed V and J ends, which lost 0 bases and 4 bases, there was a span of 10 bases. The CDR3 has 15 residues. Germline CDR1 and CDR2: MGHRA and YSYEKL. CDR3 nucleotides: TGCGCCAGCAGCCAAGATGGGGGCCCGTACAATGAGCAGTTCTTC. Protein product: CASSQDGGPYNEQFF.

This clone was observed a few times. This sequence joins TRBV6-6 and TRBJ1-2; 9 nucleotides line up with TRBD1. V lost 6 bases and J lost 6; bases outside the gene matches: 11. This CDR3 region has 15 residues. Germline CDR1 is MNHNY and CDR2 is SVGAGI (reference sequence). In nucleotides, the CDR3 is TGTGCCAGCAGCCCCACGAGAACAGGGGGCGATGGCTACACCTTC. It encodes CASSPTRTGGDGYTF.

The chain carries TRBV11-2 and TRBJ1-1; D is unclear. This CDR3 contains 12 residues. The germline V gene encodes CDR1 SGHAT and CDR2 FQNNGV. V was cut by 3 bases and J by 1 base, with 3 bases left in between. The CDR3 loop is CASSFSNTEAFF. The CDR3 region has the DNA TGTGCCAGCAGCTTTTCGAACACTGAAGCTTTCTTT.

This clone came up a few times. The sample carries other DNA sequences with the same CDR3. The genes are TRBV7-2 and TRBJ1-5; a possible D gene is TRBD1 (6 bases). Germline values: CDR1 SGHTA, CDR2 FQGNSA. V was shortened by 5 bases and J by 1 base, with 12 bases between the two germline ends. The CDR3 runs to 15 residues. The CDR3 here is CASSPQGGSNQPQHF. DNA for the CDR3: TGTGCCAGCAGCCCACAGGGAGGAAGCAATCAGCCCCAGCATTTT.

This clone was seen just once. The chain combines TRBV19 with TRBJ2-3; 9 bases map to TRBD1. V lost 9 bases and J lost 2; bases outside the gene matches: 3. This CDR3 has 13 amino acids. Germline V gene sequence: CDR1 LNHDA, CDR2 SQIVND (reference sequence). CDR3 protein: CASRDRVTDTQYF. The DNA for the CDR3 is TGTGCCAGCCGGGACAGGGTCACAGATACGCAGTATTTT. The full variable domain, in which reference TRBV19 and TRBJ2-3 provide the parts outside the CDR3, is DGGITQSPKYLFRKEGQNVTLSCEQNLNHDAMYWYRQDPGQGLRLIYYSQIVNDFQKGDIAEGYSVSREKKESFPLTVTSAQKNPTAFYLCASRDRVTDTQYFGPGTRLTVL.

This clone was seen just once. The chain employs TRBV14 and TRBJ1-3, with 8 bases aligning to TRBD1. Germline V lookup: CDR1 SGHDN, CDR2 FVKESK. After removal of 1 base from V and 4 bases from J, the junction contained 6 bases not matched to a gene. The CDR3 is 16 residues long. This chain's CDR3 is CASSQGTGIGGNTIYF. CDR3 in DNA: TGTGCCAGCAGCCAAGGGACAGGGATTGGGGGAAACACCATATATTTT. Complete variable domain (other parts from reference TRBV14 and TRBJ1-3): EAGVTQFPSHSVIEKGQTVTLRCDPISGHDNLYWYRRVMGKEIKFLLHFVKESKQDESGMPNNRFLAERTGGTYSTLKVQPAELEDSGVYFCASSQGTGIGGNTIYFGEGSWLTVV.

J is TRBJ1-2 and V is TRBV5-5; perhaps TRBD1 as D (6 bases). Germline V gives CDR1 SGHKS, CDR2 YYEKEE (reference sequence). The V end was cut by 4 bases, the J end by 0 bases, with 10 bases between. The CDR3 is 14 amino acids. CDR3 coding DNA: TGTGCCAGCAGCCGGGACATTTCTAACTATGGCTACACCTTC. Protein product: CASSRDISNYGYTF.